Listed here are 10 T cell receptor beta chains from one sample, sequenced in a study of shared clonotypes between healthy human individuals. Clones were read by immunoSEQ multiplex PCR, and TCRdb kept only the in-frame ones, dropping some. The sample gives approximately 2,000,000 clones, 85% to 95% of which show up once; 0.3% to 0.45% is in the top ten. The sequencing input was naive CD4+ T cells from PBMCs. Subset here: CD45RA+ positively selected. These receptors all come from a man between 18 and 35 years old in good health. Some clones in this sample may be carry-over from other donors' samples.

This clone has a single count. The sample holds other DNA sequences that translate to the same CDR3. The rearrangement uses TRBV6-5 and TRBJ1-1; a possible D gene is TRBD1 (5 bases). V was cut by 1 base and J by 3 bases, with 9 bases left in between. Germline loops: CDR1 MNHEY, CDR2 SVGAGI. The CDR3 consists of 14 residues. The DNA for the CDR3 is TGTGCCAGCAGTTACTGGGGGGGGGACACTGAAGCTTTCTTT. Amino acids: CASSYWGGDTEAFF.

In this sample, this clone turned up once. The chain has TRBV28 and TRBJ2-7; D is perhaps TRBD2 (5 bases). CDR1 and CDR2 (germline): MDHEN, SYDVKM. The V and J ends lost 6 bases and 3 bases respectively, with 15 bases between them. This CDR3 comprises 14 residues. In DNA, the CDR3 is TGTGCCAGCAGCCCCCCGGCAGGAGGCTACGAGCAGTACTTC. Translating gives CASSPPAGGYEQYF.

Here the CDR3 DNA reads TGTGCCAGCAGCTTAGCAGTTGAGCAGTTCTTC. Its protein is CASSLAVEQFF. J is TRBJ2-1 and V is TRBV7-2, with D hard to call. Germline CDR1 SGHTA, CDR2 FQGNSA. The CDR3 totals 11 residues. V dropped 0 bases and J dropped 9 bases, with 3 bases sitting between them.

This clone has just one count. The chain recombines TRBV10-3 with TRBJ2-7, with 12 bases that match TRBD1. Losses at the gene ends were 6 bases for V and 4 bases for J; bases not matched to a gene: 4. The CDR3 consists of 14 residues. CDR1 ENHRY and CDR2 SYGVKD come from the germline V gene. This chain's CDR3 is CAIRRDRGQYEQYF. The DNA of the CDR3 is TGTGCCATCAGGAGGGACAGGGGGCAGTACGAGCAGTACTTC.

Remarks on this clone: The sample holds other DNA sequences that translate to the same CDR3. This chain uses TRBV2 with TRBJ1-2; D might be TRBD1 (6 bases). The CDR3 sequence is 13 residues long. Germline-derived CDR1 and CDR2 are SNHLY and FYNNEI. The V end lost 1 base, the J end lost 4 bases, and 7 bases lay between the germline ends. CDR3 coding DNA: TGTGCCAGCAGTGAAGAGGGGGTCTATGGCTACACCTTC. This sequence encodes CASSEEGVYGYTF.

The chain is built from TRBV30 and TRBJ2-2; no clear D. The CDR3 spans 15 residues. Germline values: CDR1 GTSNPN, CDR2 SVGIG (reference sequence). Trimming removed 5 bases from V and 4 bases from J, with 17 bases in between. This CDR3 reads CAWGVRQTSTGELFF. The CDR3 region has the DNA TGTGCCTGGGGGGTGAGACAAACTTCCACCGGGGAGCTGTTTTTT.

V gene TRBV29-1 combines with J gene TRBJ2-2; D is unclear. Trimming shortened V by 6 bases and J by 1 base, and 9 bases separated the two germline ends. Germline CDR1 reads SQVTM; CDR2 reads ANQGSEA. The CDR3 has 13 amino acids. The CDR3 coding sequence is TGCAGCGTATCCTTGGTGAACACCGGGGAGCTGTTTTTT. Its protein is CSVSLVNTGELFF.

V and J are TRBV5-1 and TRBJ2-3; 11 bases match TRBD2. Per the germline V gene, CDR1 is SGHRS and CDR2 is YFSETQ. With 5 bases clipped from V and 2 bases from J, the junction kept 10 bases outside the gene matches. The CDR3 is 17 amino acids. CDR3 DNA sequence: TGCGCCAGCAGGAGAAGATTAGCGGGAGGGCCCACAGATACGCAGTATTTT. As protein: CASRRRLAGGPTDTQYF. The entire variable domain, with the rest obtained from reference TRBV5-1 and TRBJ2-3, is as follows: KAGVTQTPRYLIKTRGQQVTLSCSPISGHRSVSWYQQTPGQGLQFLFEYFSETQRNKGNFPGRFSGRQFSNSRSEMNVSTLELGDSALYLCASRRRLAGGPTDTQYFGPGTRLTVL.

The V call is TRBV9, the J call TRBJ2-1, with 11 bases matching TRBD2. CDR1 and CDR2 from the germline V gene are SGDLS and YYNGEE. This CDR3 spans 13 amino acids. The V gene end was trimmed by 7 bases and the J gene end by 9 bases; junction bases not matched to a gene: 6. The CDR3 DNA follows: TGTGCCAGCGGAATTGGGACTAGCGGTGAGCAGTTCTTC. This gives the protein CASGIGTSGEQFF.

The chain is built from TRBV7-3 and TRBJ1-5; maybe TRBD1 (5 bases). Per germline, CDR1 SGHTA and CDR2 FQGTGA. V shed 5 bases and J shed 5 bases, with 10 bases lying between them. The CDR3 length is 13 residues. CDR3 sequence reads: CASSRGRDQPQHF. For the CDR3, the DNA is TGTGCCAGCAGCCGGGGGAGGGATCAGCCCCAGCATTTT.